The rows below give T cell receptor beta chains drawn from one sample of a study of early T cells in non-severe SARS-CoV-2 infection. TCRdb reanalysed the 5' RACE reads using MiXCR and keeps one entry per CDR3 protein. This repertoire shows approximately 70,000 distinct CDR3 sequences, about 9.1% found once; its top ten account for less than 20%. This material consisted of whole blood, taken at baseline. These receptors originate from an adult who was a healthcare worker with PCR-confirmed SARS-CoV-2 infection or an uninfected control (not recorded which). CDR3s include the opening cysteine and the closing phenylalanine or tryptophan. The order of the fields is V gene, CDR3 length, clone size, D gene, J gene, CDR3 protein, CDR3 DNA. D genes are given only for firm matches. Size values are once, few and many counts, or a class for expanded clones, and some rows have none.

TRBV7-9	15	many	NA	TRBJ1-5	CASSLGGRLEEPQHF	TGTGCCAGCAGCTTAGGGGGACGCCTAGAGGAGCCCCAGCATTTT
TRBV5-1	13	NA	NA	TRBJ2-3	CASSPRTTDTQYF	TGCGCCAGCAGTCCTAGGACTACAGATACGCAGTATTTT
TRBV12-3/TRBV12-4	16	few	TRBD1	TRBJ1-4	CASSRGQGADRKKLFF	TGTGCCAGCAGCCGGGGACAGGGGGCCGATCGGAAAAAACTGTTTTTT
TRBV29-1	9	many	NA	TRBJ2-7	CTWPDEQYF	TGCACATGGCCGGACGAGCAGTACTTC
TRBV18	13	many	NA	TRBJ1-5	CASSYDRDQPQHF	TGTGCCAGCTCATACGACCGGGATCAGCCCCAGCATTTT
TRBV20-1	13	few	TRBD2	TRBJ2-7	CSATTSGKREQYF	TGCAGTGCTACTACTAGCGGGAAGCGCGAGCAGTACTTC
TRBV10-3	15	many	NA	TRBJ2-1	CAISEPSGTDNEQFF	TGTGCCATCAGTGAGCCAAGCGGGACAGACAATGAGCAGTTCTTC
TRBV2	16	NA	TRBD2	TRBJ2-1	CASSALGLAGVDEQFF	TGTGCCAGCAGTGCTCTGGGACTAGCGGGAGTGGATGAGCAGTTCTTC
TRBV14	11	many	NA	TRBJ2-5	CASSQAETQYF	TGTGCCAGCAGCCAAGCGGAGACCCAGTACTTC
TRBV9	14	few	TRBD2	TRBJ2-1	CASSVVSGNNEQFF	TGTGCCAGCAGCGTAGTTAGCGGGAACAATGAGCAGTTCTTC
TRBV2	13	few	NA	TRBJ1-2	CASSVQSNYGYTF	TGTGCCAGCAGTGTTCAGTCTAACTATGGCTACACCTTC
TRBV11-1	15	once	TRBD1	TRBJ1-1	CASSLEGTGQTEAFF	TGTGCCAGCAGCTTAGAGGGGACAGGGCAAACTGAAGCTTTCTTT
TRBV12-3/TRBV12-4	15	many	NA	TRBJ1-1	CASSLISAGDTEAFF	TGTGCCAGCAGTTTAATCTCGGCGGGAGACACTGAAGCTTTCTTT
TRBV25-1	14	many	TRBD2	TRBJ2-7	CASRASGSVYEQYF	TGTGCCAGCAGGGCTAGCGGGAGTGTTTACGAGCAGTACTTC
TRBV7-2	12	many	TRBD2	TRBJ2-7	CASSLGASGSFF	TGTGCCAGCAGCTTAGGAGCTAGCGGGAGCTTTTTC
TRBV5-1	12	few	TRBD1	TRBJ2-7	CASSTTGNEQYF	TGCGCCAGCAGCACGACAGGGAACGAGCAGTACTTC
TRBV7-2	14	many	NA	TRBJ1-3	CASSSGLSGNTIYF	TGTGCCAGCAGCTCAGGACTCTCTGGAAACACCATATATTTT
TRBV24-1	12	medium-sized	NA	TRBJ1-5	CATSQGYQPQHF	TGTGCCACCAGCCAGGGGTATCAGCCCCAGCATTTT
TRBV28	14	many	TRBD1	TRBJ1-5	CASSQGGEYQPQHF	TGTGCCAGCAGCCAGGGGGGAGAGTACCAGCCCCAGCATTTT
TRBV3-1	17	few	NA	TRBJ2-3	CASSPDGRTASTDTQYF	TGTGCCAGCAGCCCAGACGGTCGGACGGCAAGCACAGATACGCAGTATTTT
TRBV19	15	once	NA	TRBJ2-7	CASSKEKSTRYEQYF	TGTGCCAGTAGTAAGGAGAAGTCTACCCGCTACGAGCAGTACTTC
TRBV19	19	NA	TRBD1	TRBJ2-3	CASSKGGTGLSSRADTQYF	TGTGCCAGTAGTAAAGGAGGGACAGGGTTATCATCGCGGGCAGATACGCAGTATTTT
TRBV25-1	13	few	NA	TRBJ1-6	CASSGLRNSPLHF	TGTGCCAGCAGTGGCCTTAGAAATTCACCCCTCCACTTT
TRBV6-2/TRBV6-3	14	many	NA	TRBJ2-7	CASRPGLETYEQYF	TGTGCCAGCAGACCGGGACTCGAGACCTACGAGCAGTACTTC
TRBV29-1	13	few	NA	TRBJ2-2	CSVESQNTGELFF	TGCAGCGTTGAATCCCAGAACACCGGGGAGCTGTTTTTT
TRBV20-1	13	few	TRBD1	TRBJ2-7	CSARTGVSYEQYF	TGCAGTGCTCGGACAGGGGTTTCCTACGAGCAGTACTTC
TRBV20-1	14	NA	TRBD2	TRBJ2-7	CSATEGTRYSEQYF	TGCAGTGCTACAGAAGGGACTAGATATTCCGAGCAGTACTTC
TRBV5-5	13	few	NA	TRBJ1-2	CASSLGAHYGYTF	TGTGCCAGCAGCTTGGGGGCTCATTATGGCTACACCTTC
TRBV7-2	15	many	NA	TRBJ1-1	CASSLFLGQNTEAFF	TGTGCCAGCAGCTTATTTCTGGGGCAGAACACTGAAGCTTTCTTT